This TCR beta chain was captured by sequencing in a study of cytotoxic CD8 clonotypes in ibrutinib-treated CLL. Regarding the study as a whole: At progression, clonality fell back toward baseline after rising at ibrutinib response. Public clonotypes, an uncommon group, contracted or remained stable on treatment.

The CDR3 has 14 amino acids. Germline V gene lookup returns CDR1 SGHTA and CDR2 FQGNSA. J was trimmed by 4 bases and V by 4 bases; bases with no gene match: 6. Here immunoSEQ multiplex PCR was the method, and the copy in TCRdb shows in-frame clones only, minus some. The data hold roughly 180,000 clones, with approximately 80% observed a single time. The sample holds one count of this clone. Antigen unknown. Cryopreserved PBMCs supplied about 2.1 micrograms of genomic DNA for TCR beta libraries. This clonotype originated in a human donor with chronic lymphocytic leukemia. The sample in question was PBMCs, obtained after 24 months of ibrutinib treatment. The rearrangement joins TRBV7-2 to TRBJ1-2; 7 bases are shared with TRBD1. CDR3 DNA sequence: TGTGCCAGCAGCTCCGACAGGGTGATCTATGGCTACACCTTC. Protein product: CASSSDRVIYGYTF.